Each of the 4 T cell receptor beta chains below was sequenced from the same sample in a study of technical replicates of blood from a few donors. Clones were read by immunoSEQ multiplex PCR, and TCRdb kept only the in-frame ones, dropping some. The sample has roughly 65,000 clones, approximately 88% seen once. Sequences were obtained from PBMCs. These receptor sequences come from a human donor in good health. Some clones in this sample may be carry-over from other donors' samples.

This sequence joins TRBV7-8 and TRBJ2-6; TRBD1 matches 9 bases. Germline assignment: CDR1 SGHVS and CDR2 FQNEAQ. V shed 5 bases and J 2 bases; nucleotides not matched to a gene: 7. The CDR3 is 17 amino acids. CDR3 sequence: CASSTAGDRAGANVLTF. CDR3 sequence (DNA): TGTGCCAGCAGCACCGCGGGGGACAGGGCTGGGGCCAACGTCCTGACTTTC.

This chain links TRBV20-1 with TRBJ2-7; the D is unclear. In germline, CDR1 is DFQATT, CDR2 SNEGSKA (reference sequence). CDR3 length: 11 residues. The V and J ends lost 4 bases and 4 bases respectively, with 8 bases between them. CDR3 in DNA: TGCAGTGCTAAACACGAATACGAGCAGTACTTC. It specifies CSAKHEYEQYF.

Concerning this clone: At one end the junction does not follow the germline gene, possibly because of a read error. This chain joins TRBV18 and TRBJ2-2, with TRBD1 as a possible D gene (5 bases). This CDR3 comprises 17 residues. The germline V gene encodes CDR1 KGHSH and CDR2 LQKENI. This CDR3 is CASSPLYRQSNTGELFF. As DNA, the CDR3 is TGCGCCAGCTCACCACTTTACAGGCAATCGAACACCGGGGAGCTGTTTTTT.

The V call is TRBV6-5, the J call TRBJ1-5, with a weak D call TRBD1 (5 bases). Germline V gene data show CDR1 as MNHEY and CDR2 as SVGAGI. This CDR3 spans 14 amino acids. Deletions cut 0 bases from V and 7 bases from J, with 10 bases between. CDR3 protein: CASSYSGGDQPQHF. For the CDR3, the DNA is TGTGCCAGCAGTTACTCGGGAGGGGACCAGCCCCAGCATTTT.